The next 20 T cell receptor beta chains were all read from a single sample in a study of spatial heterogeneity in lung cancer. TCRdb reanalysed the 5' RACE reads using MiXCR and keeps one entry per CDR3 protein. The repertoire holds 9,500 to 14,000 distinct CDR3 sequences, with around 3.9% as singletons. Time point indicated: sample taken at primary tumor resection. Whole RNA was taken from tumor, nontumor lung or frozen PBMC; it was then sequenced unsorted. Source: normal lung tissue next to the tumor, taken at surgery. The receptors originated from a male donor with early-stage non-small cell lung cancer.

This clonotype occurred many times. This beta chain is a stray sequence in a library constructed for alpha chains; its clone size is not meaningful. The CDR3 DNA reads TGTGCCAGCAGCCCCCTGGACAACTCCGGCTACACCTTC. Translation gives CASSPLDNSGYTF. The chain uses TRBV7-2 and TRBJ1-2; the D gene is possibly TRBD1 (5 bases). Germline-derived CDR1 and CDR2 are SGHTA and FQGNSA. V was cut by 5 bases and J by 8 bases, with 15 bases left in between. The CDR3 length is 13 residues.

In this sample, this clonotype turned up many times. As an off-target read in a library built for alpha chains, this beta chain has a frequency of little significance. The CDR3 sequence: CASSVGGSGRFGELFF. Here the CDR3 DNA reads TGTGCCAGCAGCGTAGGCGGTAGCGGGCGGTTCGGGGAGCTGTTTTTT. The rearrangement joins TRBV9 to TRBJ2-2, with 7 bases lining up with TRBD2. Losses at the gene ends were 0 bases for V and 7 bases for J; bases not matched to a gene: 9. The length of the CDR3 is 16 residues. CDR1 and CDR2 from the germline V gene are SGDLS and YYNGEE.

This clonotype is labeled medium-sized (0.01 to 0.1%). This beta chain represents an off-target read in a library built for alpha chains; its size is of limited meaning. This chain connects TRBV7-8 to TRBJ1-6; D is unresolved. Trimming cost V 1 base and J 2 bases, with 6 bases left between them. Germline CDR1 is SGHVS and CDR2 is FQNEAQ. CDR3 size: 15 residues. The CDR3 coding sequence is TGTGCCAGCAGCTTAGTGGCAGCCTATAATTCACCCCTCCACTTT. As protein: CASSLVAAYNSPLHF.

Relative to its sample, this clonotype is medium-sized. The library was prepared for alpha chains; this beta chain is a stray read, so its frequency means little. The chain is built from TRBV29-1 and TRBJ1-5; no definite D call. V was pared by 6 bases and J by 0 bases, with 9 bases between. The CDR3 totals 13 residues. Looked up from germline, CDR1 is SQVTM and CDR2 is ANQGSEA. DNA for the CDR3: TGCAGCGTCCGGAGTGGTAGCAATCAGCCCCAGCATTTT. Amino acid sequence: CSVRSGSNQPQHF.

This clonotype came up many times. This beta chain is an off-target read within a library intended for alpha chains, so its frequency means little. The rearrangement joins TRBV6-6 to TRBJ1-5, with D possibly being TRBD1 (5 bases). Looked up from germline, CDR1 is MNHNY and CDR2 is SVGAGI (reference sequence). The V gene lost 4 bases and the J gene lost 0 bases, with 13 bases spanning the gap. CDR3 length: 16 residues. DNA for the CDR3: TGTGCCAGCAGTTTGTCAGGGCCGTATAGCAATCAGCCCCAGCATTTT. It is translated as CASSLSGPYSNQPQHF.

This clonotype was seen ten or more times. This beta chain appears as a stray read in a library generated for alpha chains; its size is not informative. This chain links TRBV28 with TRBJ2-3; D may match TRBD1 or TRBD2 (5 bases each). V shed 6 bases and J shed 3 bases, with 13 bases lying between them. The CDR3 is made up of 14 amino acids. In germline, CDR1 is MDHEN, CDR2 SYDVKM. The CDR3 DNA sequence: TGTGCCAGCAGCCGTCGGGGCTTGACAGATACGCAGTATTTT. This gives the protein CASSRRGLTDTQYF.

This clonotype occurred many times. This beta chain slipped into a library made for alpha chains as a stray read, so its size is not meaningful. The chain carries TRBV20-1 and TRBJ2-7; 8 bases are shared with TRBD2. Germline-derived CDR1 and CDR2 are DFQATT and SNEGSKA (reference sequence). The CDR3 is 14 residues long. Trimming removed 5 bases from V and 4 bases from J; junction bases left unmatched: 10. CDR3 in amino acids: CSAVNQRGMYEQYF. CDR3 sequence (DNA): TGCAGTGCTGTAAACCAGCGGGGGATGTACGAGCAGTACTTC.

This clonotype was seen repeatedly, ten times or more. A library prepared for alpha chains yielded this beta chain as an off-target read; its size is of little meaning. The V call is TRBV11-2, the J call TRBJ2-7; D is ambiguous. V was trimmed by 5 bases and J by 11 bases, leaving 16 bases between them. Germline CDR1 SGHAT, CDR2 FQNNGV. The CDR3 sequence is 12 residues long. The CDR3 reads CASSPGSPDEYF. The CDR3 coding sequence is TGTGCCAGCAGCCCCGGATCCCCTGATGAGTACTTC.

Sample share makes this clonotype large (0.1 to 1%). For a library built for alpha chains, this beta chain is a stray read; little rests on its size. This sequence joins TRBV20-1 and TRBJ2-7, with TRBD2 matching 8 bases. The CDR3 is made up of 13 amino acids. Germline CDR1 reads DFQATT; CDR2 reads SNEGSKA (reference sequence). CDR3: CKAGGVDAYEQYF. The CDR3 DNA sequence: TGCAAAGCCGGGGGGGTTGATGCCTACGAGCAGTACTTC.

This clonotype was recorded many times. The library was designed around alpha chains, so this beta chain is a stray read whose abundance carries little weight. The rearrangement joins TRBV12-3 or TRBV12-4 to TRBJ2-7, with 8 bases matching TRBD1. The CDR3 runs to 11 residues. Unmatched junction bases numbered 7, after V lost 5 bases and J lost 13 bases. The CDR3 region has the DNA TGTGCCAGCAGTGACGGGACAGGCTTATACTTC. Residues: CASSDGTGLYF.

This clonotype occurred many times. A library made for alpha chains picked up this beta chain off target, so its size means little. V gene TRBV7-9 combines with J gene TRBJ2-5; D possibly corresponds to TRBD1 (6 bases). CDR1 and CDR2 from the germline V gene are SEHNR and FQNEAQ (reference sequence). The length of the CDR3 is 12 residues. V shed 6 bases and J shed 3 bases, with 8 bases lying between them. The CDR3 nucleotides read TGTGCCAGCAGACGGACAGAAGAGACCCAGTACTTC. Its protein is CASRRTEETQYF.

This clonotype was detected ten times or more. Found in a library prepared for alpha chains, this beta chain is an off-target read, and its abundance has little meaning. V gene TRBV12-3 or TRBV12-4 combines with J gene TRBJ2-7; 8 nucleotides match TRBD1. CDR3 length: 14 amino acids. V was pared by 6 bases and J by 0 bases, with 4 bases of the junction left unmatched. The CDR3 region is CASRWTGNSYEQYF. CDR3 in DNA: TGTGCCAGCAGGTGGACAGGGAACTCCTACGAGCAGTACTTC.

This clonotype was observed many times. Because this beta chain is a stray read in a library intended to capture alpha chains, its abundance should not be given much weight. The chain links TRBV5-6 to TRBJ1-2; 8 bases are shared with TRBD1. There are 14 residues in the CDR3. The junction had 5 bases not matched to a gene; V was cut back by 3 bases and J by 4 bases. The germline gives CDR1 SGHDT, CDR2 YYEEEE. The CDR3 sequence: CASSYRDRSYGYTF. CDR3 sequence (DNA): TGTGCCAGCAGCTACCGGGACAGGTCCTATGGCTACACCTTC.

In its sample, this clonotype is medium-sized. With the library built for alpha chains, this beta chain is off target and its frequency is not meaningful. The V and J genes are TRBV5-1 and TRBJ2-1, with 7 bases aligning to TRBD2. Looked up from germline, CDR1 is SGHRS and CDR2 is YFSETQ. With V trimmed by 0 bases and J by 0 bases, 6 bases remained unmatched. The CDR3 covers 17 residues. CDR3 nucleotides: TGCGCCAGCAGCTTGGAAGTGGGAGGGAACTCCTACAATGAGCAGTTCTTC. This codes for CASSLEVGGNSYNEQFF. Together with reference TRBV5-1 and TRBJ2-1, the CDR3 gives the full variable domain: KAGVTQTPRYLIKTRGQQVTLSCSPISGHRSVSWYQQTPGQGLQFLFEYFSETQRNKGNFPGRFSGRQFSNSRSEMNVSTLELGDSALYLCASSLEVGGNSYNEQFFGPGTRLTVL.

This clonotype was detected ten times or more. For a library built for alpha chains, this beta chain is a stray read; little rests on its size. V usage is TRBV12-3 or TRBV12-4 and J usage is TRBJ1-5; 7 bases align to TRBD1. Losses at the gene ends were 2 bases for V and 3 bases for J; bases not matched to a gene: 7. The CDR3 contains 16 residues. This CDR3 reads CASSLRQGPYNQPQHF. The CDR3 DNA reads TGTGCCAGCAGTTTACGACAGGGACCCTACAATCAGCCCCAGCATTTT.

The table lists this clonotype with many counts. This beta chain is off target for a library built for alpha chains, so its abundance means little. V and J are TRBV4-3 and TRBJ2-1; D is perhaps TRBD1 (7 bases). CDR3 size: 17 residues. V was trimmed by 1 base and J by 3 bases, leaving 16 bases between them. CDR1 and CDR2 from the germline V gene are LGHNA and YSLEER. CDR3 sequence reads: CASSQGVQGRFYNEQFF. CDR3 coding DNA: TGCGCCAGCAGCCAAGGGGTACAGGGGAGGTTCTACAATGAGCAGTTCTTC.

Remarks on this clonotype: Within a library made for alpha chains, this beta chain is off target, and its count is uninformative. CDR3 DNA: TGTGCCAGCAGCTTAACCACGGGGGGTGAGCAGTTCTTC. Translation: CASSLTTGGEQFF. The gene calls are TRBV7-3 and TRBJ2-1; 7 bases are a match to TRBD2. CDR3 length: 13 residues. V shed 0 bases and J 9 bases; nucleotides not matched to a gene: 2. Germline V gene sequence: CDR1 SGHTA, CDR2 FQGTGA.

This clonotype has at least ten counts. For a library built for alpha chains, this beta chain is a stray read; little rests on its size. J is TRBJ2-1 and V is TRBV5-1; TRBD2 aligns across 7 bases. CDR3 length: 15 amino acids. The ends lost 1 base at V and 1 base at J; junction bases unmatched: 2. Germline lookup yields CDR1 SGHRS and CDR2 YFSETQ. CDR3 nucleotides: TGCGCCAGCAGCTTGCTGGGGGGGTCCTACAATGAGCAGTTCTTC. Translating gives CASSLLGGSYNEQFF.

This clonotype was recorded many times. This beta chain is an off-target read within a library intended for alpha chains, so its frequency means little. V gene TRBV6-5 combines with J gene TRBJ2-7, with 9 positions matching TRBD1. Germline CDR1 reads MNHEY; CDR2 reads SVGAGI. This CDR3 has 14 amino acids. Losses at the gene ends were 5 bases for V and 3 bases for J; bases not matched to a gene: 5. The CDR3 spells CASSETGGIYEQYF. The CDR3 DNA sequence: TGTGCCAGCAGTGAGACAGGGGGGATCTACGAGCAGTACTTC.

There are many counts of this clonotype. This beta chain was picked up by a library intended for alpha chains and is off target, so its count carries little meaning. This chain joins TRBV3-1 and TRBJ2-1; 10 bases agree with TRBD2. The germline V gene has CDR1 LGHDT and CDR2 YNNKEL (reference sequence). This CDR3 contains 18 residues. Unmatched junction bases numbered 14, after V lost 1 base and J lost 8 bases. As DNA, the CDR3 is TGTGCCAGCAGCCAAGTGTTTAGCGGGAGGTCTAATCGGGATGAGCAGTTCTTC. It codes for CASSQVFSGRSNRDEQFF.